Each of the 29 T cell receptor beta chains below was sequenced from the same sample in a study of cytomegalovirus exposure and HLA in healthy donors. The primer mix had 60 Vbeta and 13 Jbeta primers. Clones were sequenced by immunoSEQ multiplex PCR, and TCRdb holds only the in-frame ones, with some missing. The top ten clones hold more than 0.5% of a sample with 170,000 or so clones, approximately 80% of them seen once. The material sequenced was PBMCs. The source of these receptors is a woman between 45 and 65 years old in good health and CMV-seronegative.

J is TRBJ2-6 and V is TRBV28, with D unresolved. The CDR3 contains 14 residues. Germline values: CDR1 MDHEN, CDR2 SYDVKM. V shed 2 bases and J shed 0 bases, with 2 bases lying between them. CDR3 nucleotides: TGTGCCAGCAGTTTACACTCTGGGGCCAACGTCCTGACTTTC. Its translation: CASSLHSGANVLTF.

This clone has only a few counts. The CDR3 protein is CASSLLGLARGYEQYF. CDR3 bases: TGTGCCAGCAGTTTATTAGGGCTCGCCAGGGGCTACGAGCAGTACTTC. The chain uses TRBV27 and TRBJ2-7, with D tentatively TRBD1 (6 bases). V was clipped by 1 base and J by 3 bases, with 16 bases between them. Germline assignment: CDR1 MNHEY and CDR2 SMNVEV (reference sequence). The CDR3 contains 16 residues.

The chain uses TRBV5-1 and TRBJ2-5; TRBD2 matches at 7 bases. The CDR3 is 15 amino acids. Germline-derived CDR1 and CDR2 are SGHRS and YFSETQ. The junction had 10 bases not matched to a gene; V was cut back by 3 bases and J by 5 bases. The CDR3, as DNA: TGCGCCAGCAGCTCCGGGACCCAGGGAGGGGAGACCCAGTACTTC. The encoded protein is CASSSGTQGGETQYF.

As concerns this clone: Other DNA sequences within the sample encode an identical CDR3. The V and J genes are TRBV6-6 and TRBJ1-5; D might be TRBD1 (5 bases). This CDR3 region has 15 residues. V was cut by 2 bases and J by 0 bases, with 8 bases left in between. Per the germline V gene, CDR1 is MNHNY and CDR2 is SVGAGI (reference sequence). The chain's CDR3 is CASSYGGYSNQPQHF. The CDR3 DNA reads TGTGCCAGCAGTTACGGGGGGTATAGCAATCAGCCCCAGCATTTT.

The chain employs TRBV4-2 and TRBJ2-1; 8 bases are a match to TRBD1. From germline, CDR1 is LGHNA and CDR2 YNFKEQ. The CDR3 is 16 residues long. The V gene end was trimmed by 1 base and the J gene end by 7 bases; junction bases not matched to a gene: 9. CDR3 region: CASSQVTQGAGNEQFF. DNA for the CDR3: TGTGCCAGCAGCCAAGTCACCCAGGGGGCGGGTAATGAGCAGTTCTTC.

The rearrangement joins TRBV6-1 to TRBJ2-3, with TRBD2 identical over 9 bases. CDR1 and CDR2 (germline): MNHNS, SASEGT. The CDR3 spans 15 residues. Germline trimming cut 3 bases from V and 4 bases from J; bases unmatched to any gene: 5. CDR3 residues: CASSDSGGRPDTQYF. In DNA, the CDR3 is TGTGCCAGCAGTGATAGCGGGGGAAGGCCAGATACGCAGTATTTT.

The V and J genes are TRBV12-5 and TRBJ1-1; no firm D call. The CDR3 totals 18 residues. Trimming removed 1 base from V and 2 bases from J, with 20 bases in between. Per germline, CDR1 LGHNT and CDR2 FRNRAP. The CDR3 loop reads CASGLAQRRRIRNTEAFF. DNA for the CDR3: TGTGCTAGTGGTTTGGCGCAACGAAGAAGAATTAGAAACACTGAAGCTTTCTTT.

This chain uses TRBV28 with TRBJ1-5; possibly TRBD1 for D (5 bases). The CDR3 extends over 12 amino acids. V was trimmed by 11 bases and J by 2 bases, leaving 10 bases between them. CDR1 and CDR2 from the germline V gene are MDHEN and SYDVKM. CDR3 bases: TGTGCCGGCCAGACAGGCAATCAGCCCCAGCATTTT. This gives the protein CAGQTGNQPQHF.

This clone showed up just a few times. The chain couples TRBV2 to TRBJ2-3, with 9 bases matching TRBD2. J was trimmed by 0 bases and V by 3 bases; bases with no gene match: 4. Looked up from germline, CDR1 is SNHLY and CDR2 is FYNNEI. This CDR3 comprises 16 residues. The CDR3 spells CASSDGLATSTDTQYF. CDR3 in DNA: TGTGCCAGCAGTGATGGACTAGCGACTAGCACAGATACGCAGTATTTT.

The gene calls are TRBV7-3 and TRBJ2-5; 8 bases fit TRBD2. V was clipped by 5 bases and J by 1 base; unmatched bases: 9. Germline assignment: CDR1 SGHTA and CDR2 FQGTGA. The CDR3 has 16 residues. The CDR3 sequence is CASSPHSGVAQETQYF. The CDR3 DNA follows: TGTGCCAGCAGCCCACATAGCGGGGTCGCCCAAGAGACCCAGTACTTC.

As DNA, the CDR3 is TGTGCCAGCACCTCGACCGGGACTAGCGCCGTCAATGAGCAGTTCTTC. It specifies CASTSTGTSAVNEQFF. The chain is built from TRBV6-6 and TRBJ2-1, with 10 bases matching TRBD2. Germline trimming cut 7 bases from V and 6 bases from J; bases unmatched to any gene: 12. Germline-derived CDR1 and CDR2 are MNHNY and SVGAGI (reference sequence). This CDR3 comprises 16 residues.

The V gene is TRBV7-2, the J gene TRBJ1-1, with 8 bases identical to TRBD1. Germline lookup yields CDR1 SGHTA and CDR2 FQGNSA. This CDR3 is 15 amino acids long. V was clipped by 5 bases and J by 8 bases; unmatched bases: 13. As DNA, the CDR3 is TGTGCCAGCAGCCCACCACCCGGACAGGGAGCCGAAGCTTTCTTT. Its protein product is CASSPPPGQGAEAFF.

The genes are TRBV5-1 and TRBJ2-5; 9 bases map to TRBD1. Germline assignment: CDR1 SGHRS and CDR2 YFSETQ. With 2 bases clipped from V and 4 bases from J, the junction kept 3 bases outside the gene matches. The CDR3 spans 14 residues. In DNA form, the CDR3 reads TGCGCCAGCAGCTTTGGGACAGGGCTAGAGACCCAGTACTTC. Translated: CASSFGTGLETQYF.

The V gene is TRBV28, the J gene TRBJ1-1; 9 positions match TRBD1. This CDR3 has 15 residues. V lost 3 bases, J lost 1 base, and 3 bases stayed unmatched. Germline CDR1 is MDHEN and CDR2 is SYDVKM. The CDR3 region is CASSFLTGGNTEAFF. As DNA, the CDR3 is TGTGCCAGCAGTTTCCTGACAGGGGGGAACACTGAAGCTTTCTTT.

This clone was seen just once. V and J are TRBV7-2 and TRBJ2-4, with 9 bases aligning to TRBD2. The CDR3 contains 18 residues. V lost 1 base and J lost 0; bases outside the gene matches: 7. Looked up from germline, CDR1 is SGHTA and CDR2 is FQGNSA. CDR3: CASSLVATSGAAKNIQYF. The CDR3 coding sequence is TGTGCCAGCAGCTTAGTTGCGACTAGCGGAGCAGCCAAAAACATTCAGTACTTC.

This clone was observed a few times. The V call is TRBV6-5, the J call TRBJ1-1; D perhaps matches TRBD1 (6 bases). This CDR3 has 12 residues. V lost 6 bases and J 8 bases, leaving 13 bases between the germline ends. Per germline, CDR1 MNHEY and CDR2 SVGAGI. CDR3 DNA sequence: TGTGCCAGCAGACAGGACAGTGCCGAAGCTTTCTTT. Protein sequence: CASRQDSAEAFF.

The chain carries TRBV4-3 and TRBJ2-2; D perhaps matches TRBD1 (6 bases). Per the germline V gene, CDR1 is LGHNA and CDR2 is YSLEER. The CDR3 runs to 16 residues. The V end lost 0 bases, the J end lost 6 bases, and 14 bases lay between the germline ends. CDR3 nucleotide sequence: TGCGCCAGCAGCCAAGAACTTTGGCAGGGGTCCGGGGAGCTGTTTTTT. Amino acid sequence: CASSQELWQGSGELFF.

J is TRBJ1-1 and V is TRBV7-3; D is unclear. V was cut by 2 bases and J by 1 base, with 5 bases left in between. Germline loops: CDR1 SGHTA, CDR2 FQGTGA. CDR3 length: 13 amino acids. CDR3 bases: TGTGCCAGCAGCTTAGAGGGGAACACTGAAGCTTTCTTT. It codes for CASSLEGNTEAFF.

DNA for the CDR3: TGTGCCAGCAGACTATCAACGGGGACTAGCGGCAATGAGCAGTTCTTC. The encoded protein is CASRLSTGTSGNEQFF. The chain employs TRBV28 and TRBJ2-1; 11 bases line up with TRBD2. Germline V gives CDR1 MDHEN, CDR2 SYDVKM. The CDR3 length is 16 residues. Trimming removed 6 bases from V and 6 bases from J; junction bases left unmatched: 10. Variable domain in full (rest from reference TRBV28 and TRBJ2-1): DVKVTQSSRYLVKRTGEKVFLECVQDMDHENMFWYRQDPGLGLRLIYFSYDVKMKEKGDIPEGYSVSREKKERFSLILESASTNQTSMYLCASRLSTGTSGNEQFFGPGTRLTVL.

The chain has TRBV28 and TRBJ2-3; D remains ambiguous. Trimming stripped 5 bases from V and 6 bases from J, with 9 bases between. Germline assignment: CDR1 MDHEN and CDR2 SYDVKM. This CDR3 region has 12 residues. CDR3 sequence (DNA): TGTGCCAGCAGTCCAGTATCGGATACGCAGTATTTT. This translates into CASSPVSDTQYF.

The V and J genes are TRBV27 and TRBJ1-6; 10 bases fit TRBD1. V was clipped by 5 bases and J by 8 bases; unmatched bases: 3. Looked up from germline, CDR1 is MNHEY and CDR2 is SMNVEV (reference sequence). This CDR3 comprises 14 residues. The DNA of the CDR3 is TGTGCCAGCAGTATAGGACAGGGGGATTCACCCCTCCACTTT. Translated: CASSIGQGDSPLHF.

The rearrangement joins TRBV6-1 to TRBJ2-5; TRBD1 matches at 7 bases. Germline V CDR1 and CDR2: MNHNS, SASEGT. After removal of 7 bases from V and 2 bases from J, the junction contained 7 bases not matched to a gene. There are 14 residues in the CDR3. The CDR3 sequence is CASTQGDSQETQYF. CDR3 nucleotide sequence: TGTGCCAGCACACAAGGGGACAGTCAAGAGACCCAGTACTTC.

V gene TRBV28 combines with J gene TRBJ1-2, with 7 bases identical to TRBD1. Germline V CDR1 and CDR2: MDHEN, SYDVKM. CDR3 length: 15 amino acids. The J segment lost 8 bases and the V segment lost 5 bases, leaving 14 bases of the junction unmatched. CDR3 amino acids: CASSTSDRESRGYTF. As DNA, the CDR3 is TGTGCCAGCAGTACCTCAGACAGGGAGAGTCGGGGCTACACCTTC.

This chain connects TRBV28 to TRBJ1-5; maybe TRBD1 (6 bases). Germline-derived CDR1 and CDR2 are MDHEN and SYDVKM. Trimming removed 6 bases from V and 6 bases from J, with 21 bases in between. The CDR3 totals 16 residues. The CDR3 sequence is CASSLPPGGLSQPQHF. The CDR3, as DNA: TGTGCCAGCAGCCTCCCGCCGGGGGGCCTAAGTCAGCCCCAGCATTTT.

The rearrangement joins TRBV15 to TRBJ1-2; D unresolved. V lost 5 bases, J lost 6 bases, and 16 bases lay in between. The germline CDR1 and CDR2 sequences are LNHNV and YYDKDF (reference sequence). CDR3 length: 14 residues. The CDR3 DNA is TGTGCCACCAGCCTCAGTGGGAGGCTTAATGGCTACACCTTC. Its translation is CATSLSGRLNGYTF.

The CDR3 DNA is TGTGCCAGCAGCTTAGGGCTGCGGGGGGGGCTCTACGAGCAGTACTTC. This encodes CASSLGLRGGLYEQYF. The rearrangement uses TRBV7-2 and TRBJ2-7; TRBD2 agrees at 9 bases. Trimming cost V 1 base and J 3 bases; bases outside gene matches: 7. Germline CDR1 is SGHTA and CDR2 is FQGNSA. The CDR3 has 16 amino acids.

CDR3 sequence: CASRFTGGRGELFF. For the CDR3, the DNA is TGTGCCAGCAGGTTCACGGGGGGCCGCGGGGAGCTGTTTTTT. This chain uses TRBV6-1 with TRBJ2-2; D perhaps matches TRBD2 (7 bases). Germline CDR1 and CDR2: MNHNS and SASEGT. Trimming pared 6 bases from V and 7 bases from J, leaving 15 bases between. This CDR3 is built from 14 residues.

This clone turned up a few times. The chain carries TRBV19 and TRBJ2-5; no reliable D call. Looked up from germline, CDR1 is LNHDA and CDR2 is SQIVND (reference sequence). The CDR3 length is 13 residues. V lost 4 bases to trimming and J lost 2 bases, with 8 bases between them. The CDR3 nucleotides read TGTGCCAGTAGTAGCCAGATTCAAGAGACCCAGTACTTC. Its translation is CASSSQIQETQYF.

On this clone: A junction boundary mismatches the germline segment, possibly from a read error. The same CDR3 can be traced to other DNA sequences in this sample. The chain recombines TRBV9 with TRBJ1-1; D is possibly TRBD1 (6 bases). The CDR3 loop spans 12 amino acids. Germline CDR1 reads SGDLS; CDR2 reads YYNGEE. The CDR3 protein is CASSVVQGEAFF. In nucleotides, the CDR3 is TGTGCCAGCAGCGTCGTACAGGGTGAAGCCTTCTTT.